These T cell receptor beta chains were read from a single sample in a study of spatial heterogeneity in lung cancer. TCRdb used MiXCR to reprocess the 5' RACE reads, holding one entry per CDR3 protein. The sample lists some 10,000 distinct CDR3 sequences; 15% to 20% were seen once. The sequencing used PBMCs, collected at surgery. Receptor source: a male donor with early-stage non-small cell lung cancer. Each CDR3 is given with its conserved first and last residue. D genes are given only for firm matches. The size field is filled for only some rows; it gives once, few, many or a size class.

V	D	size	J	DNA	CDR3
TRBV25-1	TRBD1	.	TRBJ1-4	TGTGCCAGCAGTCCCAGACAGGGAACTAGTGAAAAACTGTTTTTT	CASSPRQGTSEKLFF
TRBV3-1	.	many	TRBJ2-5	TGTGCCAGCAGCCAAGAGGACGGGAGCCAGTATGAGACCCAGTACTTC	CASSQEDGSQYETQYF
TRBV29-1	.	few	TRBJ1-1	TGCAGCGTCGGCGAACGGGTGAACACTGAAGCTTTCTTT	CSVGERVNTEAFF
TRBV19	.	.	TRBJ1-5	TGTGCCAGTAGGGGCAATCAGCCCCAGCATTTT	CASRGNQPQHF
TRBV5-1	TRBD2	many	TRBJ2-2	TGCGCCAGCAGCCGGGGGGAAGCAGGTTTGAACACCGGGGAGCTGTTTTTT	CASSRGEAGLNTGELFF
TRBV29-1	.	many	TRBJ1-2	TGCAGCGTACAACTTGCAGGACTCTATGGCTACACCTTC	CSVQLAGLYGYTF
TRBV20-1	TRBD1	many	TRBJ2-3	TGCAGTGCCTTCCTCGGACAGGGGGCAAAAGATACGCAGTATTTT	CSAFLGQGAKDTQYF
TRBV5-1	.	few	TRBJ1-1	TGCGCCAGCATCGGGACCGGTGGCGCTGAAGCTTTCTTT	CASIGTGGAEAFF
TRBV13	TRBD1	few	TRBJ2-1	TGTGCCAGCAGCCACGGGACAGGGTCCAATGAGCAGTTCTTC	CASSHGTGSNEQFF
TRBV12-3/TRBV12-4	.	.	TRBJ2-2	TGTGCCAGCAGTGAACTACAGGGAGTAGGCACCGGGGAGCTGTTTTTT	CASSELQGVGTGELFF
TRBV7-9	.	.	TRBJ2-7	TGTGCCAGCACTCCCGGGGGGCTCAACGAGCAGTACTTC	CASTPGGLNEQYF
TRBV15	.	.	TRBJ2-5	TGTGCCACCAGCATTTCGGCTTCCGAGACCCAGTACTTC	CATSISASETQYF
TRBV3-1	.	many	TRBJ2-5	TGTGCCAGCAGCCAGTTATTACAGCCCCAAGAGACCCAGTACTTC	CASSQLLQPQETQYF
TRBV29-1	.	.	TRBJ2-1	TGCAGCGTTGCTAGGTCACCCCGACCAAATGAGCAGTTCTTC	CSVARSPRPNEQFF
TRBV29-1	.	many	TRBJ2-5	TGCAGCGTCCTAAGAAGGGTCCAAGAGACCCAGTACTTC	CSVLRRVQETQYF
TRBV7-3	TRBD2	many	TRBJ2-3	TGTGCCAGCAGCCTAGCGGGAGAGGGAGATACGCAGTATTTT	CASSLAGEGDTQYF
TRBV7-9	TRBD2	few	TRBJ2-4	TGTGCCAGCAGCTTAGGGGAGGGAGTCAAAAACATTCAGTACTTC	CASSLGEGVKNIQYF
TRBV6-5	.	many	TRBJ2-2	TGTGCCAGCAGTTACTCGTTCGGTTTTCCCGGGGAGCTGTTTTTT	CASSYSFGFPGELFF
TRBV3-1	TRBD2	many	TRBJ2-1	TGTGCCAGCAGCTATCACGGGAGCGGGAGGAACAATGAGCAGTTCTTC	CASSYHGSGRNNEQFF
TRBV10-3	.	few	TRBJ2-5	TGTGCCATCAGTGAAGACAGGCATGAGACCCAGTACTTC	CAISEDRHETQYF
TRBV24-1	.	.	TRBJ1-1	TGTGCCACCAGTGATTTGCGGCGTCTTAATACGACATTGAACACTGAAGCTTTCTTT	CATSDLRRLNTTLNTEAFF
TRBV5-5	.	.	TRBJ2-5	TGTGCCAGCCAGGTATTCCAAGAGACCCAGTACTTC	CASQVFQETQYF
TRBV29-1	TRBD1	many	TRBJ2-1	TGCAGCGTCGGGACAGGGGGCGGATTCGATGAGCAGTTCTTC	CSVGTGGGFDEQFF
TRBV11-2	TRBD2	many	TRBJ2-7	TGTGCCAGCAGCTCTTTCGGGTATGGCGGGAGGGCCGGCGAGCAGTACTTC	CASSSFGYGGRAGEQYF
TRBV9	TRBD2	many	TRBJ2-3	TGTGCCAGCAGCCCCGGGACTAGCGTTGATACGCAGTATTTT	CASSPGTSVDTQYF
TRBV5-6	TRBD2	many	TRBJ2-5	TGTGCCAGCAGCTTGGCCGGGGGTAGCGGGAGAGCCTTACAAGAGACCCAGTACTTC	CASSLAGGSGRALQETQYF
TRBV6-5	TRBD1	.	TRBJ1-1	TGTGCCAGCAGTTACTCGGCCGGGACAGGGGACACTGAAGCTTTCTTT	CASSYSAGTGDTEAFF
TRBV27	TRBD2	many	TRBJ2-5	TGTGCCACTATGACTAGCGGGAGGGAAGAGACCCAGTACTTC	CATMTSGREETQYF
TRBV20-1	.	.	TRBJ2-7	TGCAGTGCTAGTCGTGGGGACGCGATTGGTGCGAGAGGCGGCGAGCAGTACTTC	CSASRGDAIGARGGEQYF
TRBV4-1	.	.	TRBJ1-1	TGCGCCAGCAGCCAAGGACAGCAGATGAACACTGAAGCTTTCTTT	CASSQGQQMNTEAFF
TRBV10-3	.	.	TRBJ2-6	TGTGCCATCAGTGATCCCTCTGGGGCCAACGTCCTGACTTTC	CAISDPSGANVLTF
TRBV5-4	.	many	TRBJ1-2	TGTGCCAGCAGCCCATATGGGGCGAACTATGGCTACACCTTC	CASSPYGANYGYTF
TRBV7-9	.	many	TRBJ2-7	TGTGCCAGCAGCTTCTCACTAGGGATCGGGGAGCAGTACTTC	CASSFSLGIGEQYF
TRBV18	TRBD1	.	TRBJ1-6	TGTGCCAGCTCAACGGGACAGTATAATTCACCCCTCCACTTT	CASSTGQYNSPLHF
TRBV5-6	.	many	TRBJ2-7	TGTGCCAGCAGCGCTCAGGACTACGAGCAGTACTTC	CASSAQDYEQYF
TRBV3-1	.	few	TRBJ1-1	TGTGCCAGCAGCCAAGAAGGGGGAGAGCTAAAGGACACTGAAGCTTTCTTT	CASSQEGGELKDTEAFF